A selection of T cell receptor beta chains follows, all from one sample in a study of shared T cell receptors in the human thymus. Assay: immunoSEQ multiplex PCR; the TCRdb copy retains only in-frame clones and omits some. The table includes about 540,000 clones, about four fifths detected once. This same sample was also taken into another study, of human thymus T cells.

Specimen: thymocytes. These receptors all come from a boy under two years old with a congenital heart defect. CDR3s include the opening cysteine and the closing phenylalanine or tryptophan. The D gene is left open where the match is weak. Only part of the rows carry a size: once, few, many, or a class if the clone is expanded.

j_call d_call v_call clone_size cdr3_nt cdr3_aa
TRBJ2-7 - TRBV9 - TGTGCCAGCAGCTCATCCGGGACATTACCCTACGAGCAGTACTTC CASSSSGTLPYEQYF
TRBJ2-5 TRBD2 TRBV12-5 - TGTGCTAGTGGCGAGCGGGAGGGCCACCAAGAGACCCAGTACTTC CASGEREGHQETQYF
TRBJ2-7 TRBD2 TRBV2 - TGTGCCAGCAGTGTGAAATGCGGGGCTAGCGGGAGGGCTCCACCTAACGAGCAGTACTTC CASSVKCGASGRAPPNEQYF
TRBJ2-7 TRBD1 TRBV29-1 - TGCAGCGTGGGCGACAGGGCGGTTTCCCACGAGCAGTACTTC CSVGDRAVSHEQYF
TRBJ1-5 - TRBV7-9 - TGTGCCAGCAGCTTAGTCACGGGGGGCCGCAATCAGCCCCAGCATTTT CASSLVTGGRNQPQHF
TRBJ2-7 - TRBV5-5 few TGTGCCAGCAGCTTGAATAGTTGGGACACTTACTACGAGCAGTACTTC CASSLNSWDTYYEQYF
TRBJ2-3 TRBD2 TRBV5-6 - TGTGCCAGCAGCTTGCCCCTAGCGGGAGGGCGTTCAGTTGCAGATACGCAGTATTTT CASSLPLAGGRSVADTQYF
TRBJ2-7 - TRBV14 - TGTGCCAGCAGCCCTAGGAACTACGAGCAGTACTTC CASSPRNYEQYF
TRBJ1-2 - TRBV5-1 - TGCGCCAGCAGCTTGGGCCCGGAGAACTATGGCTACACCTTC CASSLGPENYGYTF
TRBJ2-4 - TRBV2 few TGTGCCAGCAGTGAATCAGACAGGTTACTCAAAAACATTCAGTACTTC CASSESDRLLKNIQYF
TRBJ2-5 TRBD2 TRBV27 - TGTGCCAGCAGTTTCGGATTAGCGGGCCCCCAAGAGACCCAGTACTTC CASSFGLAGPQETQYF
TRBJ2-2 - TRBV10-3 few TGTGCCATCGGGCGACAGGGGGAGACTAGCGGCTCCGGGGAGCTGTTTTTT CAIGRQGETSGSGELFF
TRBJ2-4 TRBD1 TRBV28 - TGTGCCAGCAATATCCGGGACAGCCTAGCCAAAAACATTCAGTACTTC CASNIRDSLAKNIQYF
TRBJ2-7 - TRBV4-3 once TGCGCCAGCAGCCAAATTCGGGGAAGAGTTAGCGGCAGCAGGTACGAGCAGTACTTC CASSQIRGRVSGSRYEQYF
TRBJ2-7 TRBD2 TRBV14 few TGTGCCAGCAGCCCGGCTAGCGGAGCCTACGAGCAGTACTTC CASSPASGAYEQYF
TRBJ2-7 TRBD2 TRBV7-2 - TGTGCCAGCAGCTCCGGGACTAGCGGGAGCCCCTACGAGCAGTACTTC CASSSGTSGSPYEQYF
TRBJ1-2 TRBD1 TRBV6-1 - TGTGCCAGCAGTGAATCAGGGGCACACAGGGGCACCTTTTTCTATGGCTACACCTTC CASSESGAHRGTFFYGYTF
TRBJ2-5 - TRBV10-1 - TGCGCCAGCAGTGAGTCGAACAGCCAAGAGACCCAGTACTTC CASSESNSQETQYF
TRBJ2-7 TRBD2 TRBV11-3 - TGTGCCAGCAGCTCGGCCGGACTAGCGGGAGGGCCCCACGAGCAGTACTTC CASSSAGLAGGPHEQYF